The 32 T cell receptor beta chains given below trace back to one sample, sequenced in a study of a mutant IDH1 vaccine in newly diagnosed glioma. Here immunoSEQ multiplex PCR was the method, and the copy in TCRdb shows in-frame clones only, minus some. Counted here are about 47,000 clones, roughly 91% occurring once; the ten biggest clones make up 4.5% to 6%. The time point is: week 35, safety follow-up. Each dose of the vaccine consisted of 300 ug of mutant IDH1 20-mer peptide, with topical imiquimod. These receptors' targets are unknown. This specimen consisted of PBMCs, obtained from a glioma patient whose treatment included an IDH1 peptide vaccine. All receptors derive from a woman between 40 and 55 years old with glioma.

V and J are TRBV11-2 and TRBJ1-1; weak D call: TRBD1 (5 bases). The CDR3 has 13 residues. Germline V gene data show CDR1 as SGHAT and CDR2 as FQNNGV. Trimming took 4 bases from V and 0 from J, leaving 6 bases between them. In nucleotides, the CDR3 is TGTGCCAGCAGCTCGACAGTGAACACTGAAGCTTTCTTT. Translating it yields CASSSTVNTEAFF. Drawing the rest from reference TRBV11-2 and TRBJ1-1, the complete variable domain is EAGVAQSPRYKIIEKRQSVAFWCNPISGHATLYWYQQILGQGPKLLIQFQNNGVVDDSQLPKDRFSAERLKGVDSTLKIQPAKLEDSAVYLCASSSTVNTEAFFGQGTRLTVV.

The V call is TRBV5-1, the J call TRBJ1-1; the D gene is possibly TRBD1 (6 bases). V was cut by 2 bases and J by 1 base, with 6 bases left in between. This CDR3 is built from 13 residues. CDR1 is SGHRS, CDR2 YFSETQ, per germline. The CDR3 sequence is CASSLQGNTEAFF. The CDR3 DNA sequence: TGCGCCAGCAGCTTACAGGGGAACACTGAAGCTTTCTTT.

The count of this clone is one. The chain recombines TRBV5-1 with TRBJ2-7; 13 bases are shared with TRBD2. The germline CDR1 and CDR2 sequences are SGHRS and YFSETQ. CDR3 length: 16 amino acids. V dropped 3 bases and J dropped 4; count of bases not matched to a gene: 7. As DNA, the CDR3 is TGCGCCAGCAGCTCCCCCGGGACTAGCGGGACTTACGAGCAGTACTTC. This codes for CASSSPGTSGTYEQYF.

V is TRBV28 and J is TRBJ2-1; 7 nucleotides match TRBD1. Germline CDR1 is MDHEN and CDR2 is SYDVKM. The CDR3 is made up of 16 amino acids. V shed 8 bases and J 4 bases; nucleotides not matched to a gene: 14. The CDR3 spells CASRGEGAFHYNEQFF. Here the CDR3 DNA reads TGTGCCAGCCGAGGAGAGGGGGCGTTCCATTACAATGAGCAGTTCTTC.

The CDR3 sequence is CASSRSTSDEQYF. CDR3 nucleotide sequence: TGTGCCAGCAGTAGGTCGACTAGCGACGAGCAGTACTTC. The chain combines TRBV6-5 with TRBJ2-7, with 8 bases that match TRBD2. V was clipped by 5 bases and J by 5 bases; unmatched bases: 5. Per the germline V gene, CDR1 is MNHEY and CDR2 is SVGAGI. This CDR3 has 13 residues.

This rearrangement joins TRBV4-1 to TRBJ2-2; D perhaps matches TRBD2 (6 bases). The V gene lost 10 bases and the J gene lost 1 base, with 16 bases spanning the gap. Germline CDR1 is MGHRA and CDR2 is YSYEKL. This CDR3 comprises 15 residues. DNA for the CDR3: TGCGCCACCTCGGGAGCGGGCTGGAACACCGGGGAGCTGTTTTTT. Translating gives CATSGAGWNTGELFF.

This clone was detected only a few times. The J gene is TRBJ1-5, the V gene TRBV10-3; D may be TRBD1 (5 bases). CDR1 is ENHRY, CDR2 SYGVKD, per germline. The CDR3 has 15 amino acids. V gave up 3 bases and J gave up 3 bases, with 12 bases separating them. The CDR3 DNA sequence: TGTGCCATCAGTGATGGCAGGGCCCCCAATCAGCCCCAGCATTTT. This encodes CAISDGRAPNQPQHF.

V gene TRBV5-1 combines with J gene TRBJ2-3; 7 bases fit TRBD1. CDR3 size: 15 residues. The ends lost 0 bases at V and 2 bases at J; junction bases unmatched: 3. The germline CDR1 and CDR2 sequences are SGHRS and YFSETQ. The DNA of the CDR3 is TGCGCCAGCAGCTTGGGACAGGGATTCACAGATACGCAGTATTTT. It specifies CASSLGQGFTDTQYF.

The chain is built from TRBV4-2 and TRBJ1-1; weak D call: TRBD1 (5 bases). Trimming stripped 1 base from V and 4 bases from J, with 10 bases between. This CDR3 is built from 14 residues. Germline CDR1 is LGHNA and CDR2 is YNFKEQ. This CDR3 is CASSQAGTLTEAFF. CDR3 DNA: TGTGCCAGCAGCCAAGCCGGGACCCTCACTGAAGCTTTCTTT.

V and J are TRBV11-2 and TRBJ2-5, with 8 bases that match TRBD2. In germline, CDR1 is SGHAT, CDR2 FQNNGV. This CDR3 region has 16 residues. Losses at the gene ends were 7 bases for V and 2 bases for J; bases not matched to a gene: 12. The CDR3 DNA follows: TGTGCCAGCACGTACGGGGGGGGCCTAGGGCAAGAGACCCAGTACTTC. This sequence encodes CASTYGGGLGQETQYF.

The chain combines TRBV4-3 with TRBJ1-1, with D possibly matching TRBD1 (5 bases). Germline V gene sequence: CDR1 LGHNA, CDR2 YSLEER. Deletions cut 1 base from V and 0 bases from J, with 9 bases between. The CDR3 is 15 residues long. Here the CDR3 reads CASSQGWGVNTEAFF. DNA for the CDR3: TGCGCCAGCAGCCAAGGATGGGGGGTGAACACTGAAGCTTTCTTT.

This clone was seen only once. The J gene is TRBJ1-1, the V gene TRBV28; 7 bases match TRBD1. The CDR3 contains 13 residues. Trimming at V came to 6 bases and at J to 5 bases, leaving 6 bases not matched to a gene. Germline loops: CDR1 MDHEN, CDR2 SYDVKM. The CDR3 sequence: CASSQGGGTEAFF. The CDR3 coding sequence is TGTGCCAGCAGCCAGGGGGGAGGTACTGAAGCTTTCTTT.

The chain joins TRBV5-4 to TRBJ2-7; D may be TRBD1 or TRBD2 (5 bases each). The CDR3 has 15 amino acids. Trimming stripped 2 bases from V and 2 bases from J, with 14 bases between. The germline V gene encodes CDR1 SGHNT and CDR2 YYREEE (reference sequence). CDR3 DNA sequence: TGTGCCAGCAGCTTTGCGGGTCAGGGTACCTACGAGCAGTACTTC. This translates into CASSFAGQGTYEQYF.

The DNA for the CDR3 is TGTGCCAGCAGCTTCACAGGGGTACGATATGGCTACACCTTC. Encoded protein: CASSFTGVRYGYTF. This chain uses TRBV5-6 with TRBJ1-2, with 7 bases that match TRBD1. V shed 2 bases, J shed 5 bases, and the junction held 6 bases outside the gene matches. CDR1 and CDR2 from the germline V gene are SGHDT and YYEEEE. The CDR3 is made up of 14 amino acids.

The J gene is TRBJ2-2, the V gene TRBV27, with TRBD2 matching over 8 bases. The CDR3 contains 18 residues. Per the germline V gene, CDR1 is MNHEY and CDR2 is SMNVEV (reference sequence). J lost 1 base, V lost 0 bases, and 7 bases had no gene match. The CDR3 loop is CASSLSLAGHLNTGELFF. As DNA, the CDR3 is TGTGCCAGCAGTTTATCCCTAGCGGGTCATCTGAACACCGGGGAGCTGTTTTTT.

The chain is built from TRBV6-1 and TRBJ2-7, with 8 bases that match TRBD2. The CDR3 consists of 13 residues. CDR1 MNHNS and CDR2 SASEGT come from the germline V gene. V lost 1 base and J lost 7; bases outside the gene matches: 3. CDR3 loop: CASSEGGLGEQYF. Written as DNA, the CDR3 is TGTGCCAGCAGTGAAGGGGGACTAGGGGAGCAGTACTTC.

This sequence joins TRBV18 and TRBJ2-7; 9 bases fit TRBD2. Trimming at V came to 3 bases and at J to 3 bases, leaving 3 bases not matched to a gene. Germline-derived CDR1 and CDR2 are KGHSH and LQKENI. This CDR3 contains 14 residues. The CDR3 coding sequence is TGTGCCAGCTCACCGGGCGGGGGGGGCTACGAGCAGTACTTC. It codes for CASSPGGGGYEQYF.

This clone was observed a single time. This chain links TRBV18 with TRBJ1-2, with no clear D. V was shortened by 3 bases and J by 2 bases, with 13 bases between the two germline ends. Germline lookup yields CDR1 KGHSH and CDR2 LQKENI. There are 15 residues in the CDR3. The CDR3 DNA follows: TGTGCCAGCTCACCGGGTGGCAGTTACAACTATGGCTACACCTTC. It encodes CASSPGGSYNYGYTF.

This clone was observed a single time. The chain is built from TRBV7-9 and TRBJ1-1, with D unclear. Deletions cut 5 bases from V and 11 bases from J, with 15 bases between. The CDR3 has 12 amino acids. CDR1 SEHNR and CDR2 FQNEAQ come from the germline V gene (reference sequence). CDR3 in amino acids: CASSPGRGYAFF. The CDR3 coding sequence is TGTGCCAGCAGCCCGGGCCGGGGATATGCTTTCTTT. Variable domain in full (rest from reference TRBV7-9 and TRBJ1-1): DTGVSQNPRHKITKRGQNVTFRCDPISEHNRLYWYRQTLGQGPEFLTYFQNEAQLEKSRLLSDRFSAERPKGSFSTLEIQRTEQGDSAMYLCASSPGRGYAFFGQGTRLTVV.

The rearrangement links TRBV12-5 to TRBJ1-3; 7 bases align to TRBD1. Trimming at V came to 5 bases and at J to 0 bases, leaving 1 base not matched to a gene. The CDR3 has 14 amino acids. CDR1 and CDR2 (germline): LGHNT, FRNRAP. As DNA, the CDR3 is TGTGCTAGTGGTGGGACAGTCTCTGGAAACACCATATATTTT. Encoded protein: CASGGTVSGNTIYF. Drawing the rest from reference TRBV12-5 and TRBJ1-3, the complete variable domain is DARVTQTPRHKVTEMGQEVTMRCQPILGHNTVFWYRQTMMQGLELLAYFRNRAPLDDSGMPKDRFSAEMPDATLATLKIQPSEPRDSAVYFCASGGTVSGNTIYFGEGSWLTVV.

The chain has TRBV7-2 and TRBJ1-1; D remains unclear. Germline V lookup: CDR1 SGHTA, CDR2 FQGNSA. CDR3 length: 14 residues. Trimming removed 1 base from V and 1 base from J, with 7 bases in between. The CDR3 is CASSLVRGNTEAFF. As DNA, the CDR3 is TGTGCCAGCAGCTTAGTTCGGGGGAACACTGAAGCTTTCTTT.

The chain carries TRBV6-1 and TRBJ2-5; D may correspond to TRBD1 or TRBD2 (5 bases each). CDR1 and CDR2 from the germline V gene are MNHNS and SASEGT. Trimming left V 10 bases short and J 4 bases short, with 19 bases between. The CDR3 has 14 residues. The CDR3 DNA reads TGTGCCATCGACGCCGGGACCAGTCCAGAGACCCAGTACTTC. Translation: CAIDAGTSPETQYF.

This chain connects TRBV6-5 to TRBJ2-7; D perhaps matches TRBD2 (7 bases). The CDR3 has 14 residues. In germline, CDR1 is MNHEY, CDR2 SVGAGI. Trimming pared 2 bases from V and 2 bases from J, leaving 10 bases between. CDR3 residues: CASSYGRGAYEQYF. As DNA, the CDR3 is TGTGCCAGCAGTTACGGGAGGGGGGCCTACGAGCAGTACTTC.

This rearrangement joins TRBV6-5 to TRBJ1-2; no clear D gene. The V end lost 6 bases, the J end lost 3 bases, and 11 bases lay between the germline ends. The CDR3 consists of 13 residues. Germline CDR1 MNHEY, CDR2 SVGAGI. CDR3 bases: TGTGCCAGCAGCAAAACAGCTCACTATGGCTACACCTTC. Translated, it gives CASSKTAHYGYTF.

For this clone: This CDR3 is also generated by other DNA sequences in the sample. The DNA of the CDR3 is TGCGCCAGCAGCTTGGTCGCGGGTGAGGGAAACATTCAGTACTTC. Translating gives CASSLVAGEGNIQYF. The chain combines TRBV5-1 with TRBJ2-4, with D perhaps matching TRBD2 (5 bases). CDR3 size: 15 residues. Trimming took 0 bases from V and 6 from J, leaving 13 bases between them. The germline gives CDR1 SGHRS, CDR2 YFSETQ.

This clone was seen only a few times. V usage is TRBV10-3 and J usage is TRBJ2-2; weak D call: TRBD1 (6 bases). Germline V CDR1 and CDR2: ENHRY, SYGVKD. V gave up 3 bases and J gave up 13 bases, with 12 bases separating them. This CDR3 is 12 amino acids long. The CDR3 here is CAISDSVQGLFF. Here the CDR3 DNA reads TGTGCCATCAGTGACTCCGTACAGGGGCTGTTTTTT.

This clone was detected once. The DNA for the CDR3 is TGTGCCAGCAGCCAATCGACTAGCGAGGGCACAGATACGCAGTATTTT. Residues: CASSQSTSEGTDTQYF. The chain has TRBV4-2 and TRBJ2-3, with 8 bases aligning to TRBD2. V was pared by 2 bases and J by 1 base, with 5 bases of the junction left unmatched. CDR1 and CDR2 (germline): LGHNA, YNFKEQ. The CDR3 has 16 amino acids.

This CDR3 reads CASSYAPRDRDGYTF. Here the CDR3 DNA reads TGTGCCAGCAGTTACGCCCCCCGGGACAGGGATGGCTACACCTTC. V gene TRBV6-5 combines with J gene TRBJ1-2; 9 bases are shared with TRBD1. The ends lost 2 bases at V and 6 bases at J; junction bases unmatched: 7. CDR1 is MNHEY, CDR2 SVGAGI, per germline. The length of the CDR3 is 15 residues.

This sequence joins TRBV7-6 and TRBJ1-5, with 8 bases aligning to TRBD1. The V gene's germline CDR1 is SGHVS and CDR2 FNYEAQ. The CDR3 length is 14 residues. The junction had 5 bases not matched to a gene; V was cut back by 4 bases and J by 6 bases. CDR3 loop: CASSSTGASQPQHF. The CDR3 DNA reads as TGTGCCAGCAGCTCGACAGGGGCATCTCAGCCCCAGCATTTT. Full variable domain (missing parts from reference TRBV7-6 and TRBJ1-5): GAGVSQSPRYKVTKRGQDVALRCDPISGHVSLYWYRQALGQGPEFLTYFNYEAQQDKSGLPNDRFSAERPEGSISTLTIQRTEQRDSAMYRCASSSTGASQPQHFGDGTRLSIL.

This chain uses TRBV7-8 with TRBJ1-6; maybe TRBD1 (6 bases). The V end lost 6 bases, the J end lost 7 bases, and 16 bases lay between the germline ends. Germline loops: CDR1 SGHVS, CDR2 FQNEAQ. The CDR3 totals 15 residues. CDR3 amino acids: CASRSTRQGNSPLHF. CDR3 nucleotides: TGTGCCAGCAGATCTACGCGGCAGGGGAATTCACCCCTCCACTTT.

V is TRBV2 and J is TRBJ2-1; D uncertain. V lost 2 bases and J lost 0, with 11 bases in between. This CDR3 spans 16 amino acids. CDR1 SNHLY and CDR2 FYNNEI come from the germline V gene. CDR3 sequence: CASSERLSSSYNEQFF. CDR3 coding DNA: TGTGCCAGCAGTGAAAGGCTATCGTCCTCCTACAATGAGCAGTTCTTC.

The chain uses TRBV18 and TRBJ1-5, with D possibly being TRBD1 (6 bases). V was pared by 1 base and J by 2 bases, with 9 bases between. Germline V gene lookup returns CDR1 KGHSH and CDR2 LQKENI. This CDR3 is 15 amino acids long. Here the CDR3 DNA reads TGTGCCAGCTCACCACAGGGGGATGGCAATCAGCCCCAGCATTTT. It specifies CASSPQGDGNQPQHF.